One TCR beta chain is described in this entry. TCRdb fed the 5' RACE reads into MiXCR, producing one record per CDR3 protein. Among hundreds of thousands of distinct CDR3 sequences listed, roughly an eighth were seen once. The data stem from a study of T-cell memory formation after mild COVID-19. The germline V and J ends were trimmed by 2 bases and 1 base, with 14 bases remaining between them. The CDR3 is 16 residues long. CDR1 MNHEY and CDR2 SMNVEV come from the germline V gene (reference sequence). The sample taken for sequencing was PBMCs or a T cell subset sorted from them (not recorded which). This chain connects TRBV27 to TRBJ2-5; perhaps TRBD1 as D (6 bases). The receptor was derived from a man aged 18 to 30 who had mild COVID-19 (a few samples of this study predate the infection). Cell type and time point are not known. The CDR3 DNA reads TGTGCCAGCAGTTTAGGCTGGGGGCTGCGCCAAGAGACCCAGTACTTC. Amino acid sequence: CASSLGWGLRQETQYF.